A single TCR beta chain is shown here with its context. The antigen it recognizes is unknown. Per-nucleotide qualities are absent, and no much larger clonotype sits a single base away. Other DNA sequences of this sample code for an identical CDR3. The sample comes from a study of tumor-infiltrating lymphocytes in localized non-small cell lung cancer (dated by TCRdb to the early 2020s). The study in broad terms: The cohort included patients whose samples were collected after neoadjuvant chemotherapy, as well as both smokers and never-smokers and several histologies. Each patient contributed resected tumor tissue and uninvolved lung tissue from the same patient, described as non-adjacent to the tumor. Flow cytometry, multiplex immunofluorescence, RNA-seq, exome sequencing and proteomics were applied to the same patients as TCR sequencing, which was one of several integrated assays. The overall ICON cohort was composed of over a hundred surgical patients with localized non-small cell lung cancer whose tumors were resected. The paired tumor versus uninvolved lung comparison of immunoSEQ T-cell fraction included 55 patients.

Measured from the cysteine to the phenylalanine, the CDR3 is 12 residues long. Just the 36-base CDR3 DNA is kept, in frame starting at base 1. CDR1 and CDR2 are drawn from the germline V gene (reference sequence): LNHDA, SQIVND. The trim is 2 bases for V and 1 base for J, with a gap of 2 bases between the germline ends. Overall study outcomes, separate from this receptor: No association of tumor T-cell fraction from TCR sequencing with recurrence-free survival was found (p = 0.61). Because different pieces of the same tissue were used for different assays, technical variation could not be separated from intratumor heterogeneity. In line with immunofluorescence CD3 counts, TCRbeta sequencing supported higher T cell infiltration in tumors compared with uninvolved lung tissue. No difference in TCR-derived T-cell fraction was observed between the flow cytometry-defined immunotypes IM1 (good prognosis) and IM2 (poor prognosis). Assay coverage differed among patients according to how much tissue was available, so only a subset of the cohort had TCR sequencing.

The T-cell fraction in tumor and uninvolved lung tissue was obtained from TCR sequencing using the immunoSEQ assay. The authors' pipeline ran thus. For survival analysis, patients were divided into high (upper tertile) and low (lower two tertiles) T-cell fraction groups, which were compared by log-rank test. Paired tumor versus uninvolved lung differences in T-cell fraction were tested with a signed-rank test. TCRdb limited this immuneACCESS table to in-frame rearrangements with V and J called. A share of clones is missing; checked studies link under half to unresolved V genes, and the rest is unexplained. V, J and clone size were drawn from that table, and D and trimming were deduced from the DNA. This sample lists around 16,000 clones; roughly 40% were detected once. Of the sample, about 16% falls within the top ten clones. The first patient joined ICON in the first half of 2016, and enrollment wrapped up when the last patient was enrolled in September 2018. Fresh tumor and matched uninvolved tissue for in-depth immune analyses, including TCR sequencing, were collected from a subcohort of about 77 patients. DNA isolated from bulk tissue, without cell sorting, was used for TCR sequencing.

The sample consisted of lung tumor tissue. The rearranged chain carries TRBV19 and TRBJ1-1, with the D gene call left open. This TCR derives from a human donor with non-small cell lung cancer. The nucleotide sequence reads TGTGCCAGTAGTATACAGAACACTGAAGCTTTCTTT. Its protein is CASSIQNTEAFF.